Presented here are 21 T cell receptor beta chains from one specimen sequenced in a study of circulating CD8 cells and anti-PD-1 response in melanoma. Sorting of live CD3+CD8+TCRalphabeta+ cells by PD-1 and/or TIGIT gave four subsets. Each library started from around 14 ng of total RNA using the QIAseq Immune Repertoire TCR panel. One entry per CDR3 protein, called by TCRdb with MiXCR from the reads. Among about 750 distinct CDR3 sequences listed, roughly 7.1% were seen once. Material: CD8+ T cells from PBMCs, obtained at baseline or after one month of anti-PD-1 therapy (not recorded which). All receptors derive from a human donor with melanoma.

This clonotype was counted a few times. The chain carries TRBV27 and TRBJ2-3, with D possibly called TRBD1 or TRBD2 (5 bases each). CDR1 is MNHEY, CDR2 SMNVEV, per germline (reference sequence). The CDR3 has 16 amino acids. V was clipped by 0 bases and J by 0 bases, with 10 bases between them. The CDR3 DNA reads TGTGCCAGCAGTTTATCGCCGGGGACGAGCACAGATACGCAGTATTTT. This encodes CASSLSPGTSTDTQYF.

The genes are TRBV5-1 and TRBJ2-2; 8 nucleotides align to TRBD1. The CDR3 consists of 15 residues. Trimming took 2 bases from V and 9 from J; bases not matched to a gene: 9. Germline loops: CDR1 SGHRS, CDR2 YFSETQ. CDR3 region: CASSFQQGDVRELFF. The DNA of the CDR3 is TGCGCCAGCAGCTTTCAACAGGGGGATGTCCGGGAGCTGTTTTTT. Based on the CDR3 plus reference TRBV5-1 and TRBJ2-2, the full variable domain is KAGVTQTPRYLIKTRGQQVTLSCSPISGHRSVSWYQQTPGQGLQFLFEYFSETQRNKGNFPGRFSGRQFSNSRSEMNVSTLELGDSALYLCASSFQQGDVRELFFGEGSRLTVL.

Relative to its sample, this clonotype is large. V and J are TRBV3-1 and TRBJ1-5; no reliable D call. Germline V gene sequence: CDR1 LGHDT, CDR2 YNNKEL (reference sequence). V was shortened by 1 base and J by 7 bases, with 11 bases between the two germline ends. The CDR3 is made up of 14 amino acids. This CDR3 is CASSQGRVRQPQHF. The CDR3, as DNA: TGTGCCAGCAGCCAAGGGAGGGTACGGCAGCCCCAGCATTTT. The whole variable domain, filled in from reference TRBV3-1 and TRBJ1-5, reads DTAVSQTPKYLVTQMGNDKSIKCEQNLGHDTMYWYKQDSKKFLKIMFSYNNKELIINETVPNRFSPKSPDKAHLNLHINSLELGDSAVYFCASSQGRVRQPQHFGDGTRLSIL.

This clonotype is labeled as large. The chain employs TRBV19 and TRBJ2-3; 11 bases align to TRBD2. J gave up 2 bases and V 7 bases, and 8 bases lay outside the gene matches. The CDR3 consists of 16 residues. Germline V gene lookup returns CDR1 LNHDA and CDR2 SQIVND (reference sequence). CDR3 amino acids: CASILPGLADTDTQYF. The CDR3 coding sequence is TGTGCCAGTATCCTGCCGGGACTAGCGGACACAGATACGCAGTATTTT.

By frequency in the sample, this clonotype is large. The chain combines TRBV7-2 with TRBJ2-5; TRBD2 matches at 8 bases. CDR1 is SGHTA and CDR2 is FQGNSA in the germline V gene. The CDR3 totals 15 residues. V trimming: 5 bases; J trimming: 1 base; junction bases outside the gene matches: 6. The CDR3 nucleotides are TGTGCCAGCAGCCCACTACTAGCGGTCCAAGAGACCCAGTACTTC. Its protein is CASSPLLAVQETQYF.

This clonotype is labeled large. The chain uses TRBV28 and TRBJ1-3; tentatively, D is TRBD1 (6 bases). Deletions cut 6 bases from V and 4 bases from J, with 19 bases between. Germline CDR1 reads MDHEN; CDR2 reads SYDVKM. CDR3 size: 16 residues. CDR3: CASRIASGGLGNTIYF. The DNA for the CDR3 is TGTGCCAGCAGGATAGCCTCGGGGGGCTTAGGAAACACCATATATTTT.

There are a few counts of this clonotype. This chain connects TRBV27 to TRBJ2-1; 7 bases align to TRBD2. Germline assignment: CDR1 MNHEY and CDR2 SMNVEV (reference sequence). Losses at the gene ends were 11 bases for V and 7 bases for J; bases not matched to a gene: 14. CDR3 size: 14 residues. The CDR3 DNA reads as TGTGCCGGCAACGATTTGGCAGCGGGAAATGAGCAGTTCTTC. Residues: CAGNDLAAGNEQFF.

By frequency in the sample, this clonotype is medium-sized. The J gene is TRBJ2-3, the V gene TRBV10-3; 9 nucleotides line up with TRBD2. Trimming took 7 bases from V and 0 from J; bases not matched to a gene: 2. This CDR3 contains 14 residues. From germline, CDR1 is ENHRY and CDR2 SYGVKD. The CDR3 is CAIKGLASTDTQYF. CDR3 DNA sequence: TGTGCCATCAAAGGACTAGCGAGCACAGATACGCAGTATTTT.

By share, this clonotype ranks as large. The chain is built from TRBV25-1 and TRBJ2-2; D may match TRBD1 or TRBD2 (6 bases each). Germline CDR1 and CDR2: MGHDK and SYGVNS. The V and J ends lost 0 bases and 4 bases respectively, with 15 bases between them. CDR3 size: 17 residues. The CDR3 DNA sequence: TGTGCCAGCAGTGAATATCTGAGGGGGGAATTCACCGGGGAGCTGTTTTTT. Translation gives CASSEYLRGEFTGELFF. Supplemented by reference TRBV25-1 and TRBJ2-2, the full variable domain reads EADIYQTPRYLVIGTGKKITLECSQTMGHDKMYWYQQDPGMELHLIHYSYGVNSTEKGDLSSESTVSRIRTEHFPLTLESARPSHTSQYLCASSEYLRGEFTGELFFGEGSRLTVL.

Concerning this clonotype itself: Possible read error: a much larger clone is one base away. V gene TRBV27 combines with J gene TRBJ2-1, with D hard to call. CDR3 length: 16 residues. The germline gives CDR1 MNHEY, CDR2 SMNVEV (reference sequence). The CDR3 sequence: CDSIGRAIYSYNEQFF. The CDR3 DNA reads TGTGACAGCATTGGCCGGGCGATCTACTCCTACAATGAGCAGTTCTTC.

This clonotype has only a few counts. The rearrangement uses TRBV4-3 and TRBJ1-3; 7 positions match TRBD1. The CDR3 consists of 17 residues. Germline trimming cut 4 bases from V and 2 bases from J; bases unmatched to any gene: 11. Germline V gene lookup returns CDR1 LGHNA and CDR2 YSLEER. The CDR3 sequence is CASSRDDRVATGNTIYF. The CDR3, as DNA: TGCGCCAGCAGCCGCGATGACAGGGTAGCTACTGGAAACACCATATATTTT.

This clonotype showed up just a few times. A much larger clonotype is one base distant, so this may be a read error. The chain carries TRBV19 and TRBJ2-3; 11 bases agree with TRBD2. In germline, CDR1 is LNHDA, CDR2 SQIVND (reference sequence). CDR3 length equals 16 residues. V lost 11 bases to trimming and J lost 2 bases; unmatched junction nucleotides: 12. The DNA for the CDR3 is TGTGCCGGTATCCTGCCGGGACTAGCGGACACAGATACGCAGTATTTT. Translated: CAGILPGLADTDTQYF.

Within the sample, this clonotype is medium-sized. The genes are TRBV10-3 and TRBJ2-3; TRBD1 or TRBD2 may be the D gene (6 bases each). V lost 2 bases and J lost 4, with 19 bases in between. Looked up from germline, CDR1 is ENHRY and CDR2 is SYGVKD. This CDR3 region has 17 residues. This chain's CDR3 is CAISEPSRGAAADTQYF. The DNA for the CDR3 is TGTGCCATCAGTGAGCCTTCAAGGGGGGCGGCGGCAGATACGCAGTATTTT.

This clonotype is labeled as large. The chain employs TRBV20-1 and TRBJ2-5; possibly TRBD2 for D (6 bases). This CDR3 has 13 amino acids. Germline CDR1 and CDR2: DFQATT and SNEGSKA (reference sequence). V was pared by 4 bases and J by 2 bases, with 11 bases between. DNA of the CDR3: TGCAGTGCTAACACGGGGGTACAAGAGACCCAGTACTTC. Protein sequence: CSANTGVQETQYF.

This clonotype was seen a handful of times. The chain uses TRBV6-5 and TRBJ2-2; TRBD2 is a possible D gene (7 bases). CDR1 and CDR2 (germline): MNHEY, SVGAGI. V lost 2 bases to trimming and J lost 9 bases, with 16 bases between them. CDR3 size: 15 residues. CDR3 nucleotides: TGTGCCAGCAGTTACGGGGGGGGCGGGACCTGGGAGCTGTTTTTT. It translates to CASSYGGGGTWELFF.

The chain carries TRBV20-1 and TRBJ2-1, with 11 bases matching TRBD2. The CDR3 is 14 residues long. CDR1 is DFQATT and CDR2 is SNEGSKA in the germline V gene (reference sequence). Trimming removed 6 bases from V and 3 bases from J; junction bases left unmatched: 4. CDR3: CSAELAGDYNEQFF. The CDR3 nucleotides are TGCAGTGCGGAACTAGCGGGGGACTACAATGAGCAGTTCTTC.

By share, this clonotype ranks as large (0.1 to 1%). V usage is TRBV7-9 and J usage is TRBJ2-7; D is possibly TRBD2 (5 bases). V dropped 0 bases and J dropped 2 bases, with 11 bases sitting between them. Germline loops: CDR1 SEHNR, CDR2 FQNEAQ (reference sequence). CDR3 length equals 15 residues. The CDR3 loop is CASSLAEGGPYEQYF. CDR3 sequence (DNA): TGTGCCAGCAGCTTAGCGGAAGGAGGACCCTACGAGCAGTACTTC. The full variable domain, completed using reference TRBV7-9 and TRBJ2-7, is DTGVSQNPRHKITKRGQNVTFRCDPISEHNRLYWYRQTLGQGPEFLTYFQNEAQLEKSRLLSDRFSAERPKGSFSTLEIQRTEQGDSAMYLCASSLAEGGPYEQYFGPGTRLTVT.

A few counts support this clonotype. The genes are TRBV7-2 and TRBJ2-7; no reliable D call. CDR1 is SGHTA, CDR2 FQGNSA, per germline. The CDR3 extends over 11 amino acids. V was pared by 5 bases and J by 2 bases, with 4 bases between. The CDR3 sequence: CASSLTYEQYF. The DNA for the CDR3 is TGTGCCAGCAGCCTTACCTACGAGCAGTACTTC.

This clonotype was seen only a few times. This may be a read error, as it is one base from a much larger clone. This chain uses TRBV21-1 with TRBJ1-4. TRBV21-1 is a known pseudogene. CDR3 length equals 15 residues. The CDR3 sequence is CASSKMEALDEKLFF. The CDR3 DNA sequence: TGTGCCAGCAGCAAAATGGAGGCCCTGGATGAAAAACTGTTTTTT.

This clonotype is large (0.1 to 1%) within its sample. V gene TRBV28 combines with J gene TRBJ2-1; 10 nucleotides agree with TRBD2. Losses at the gene ends were 6 bases for V and 2 bases for J; bases not matched to a gene: 7. This CDR3 spans 16 amino acids. From germline, CDR1 is MDHEN and CDR2 SYDVKM. This CDR3 is CASSHGSGRTYNEQFF. Here the CDR3 DNA reads TGTGCCAGCAGCCATGGTAGCGGGAGGACCTACAATGAGCAGTTCTTC.

In its sample, this clonotype is large. The chain has TRBV7-3 and TRBJ2-1, with D hard to call. The germline CDR1 and CDR2 sequences are SGHTA and FQGTGA. The CDR3 totals 15 residues. V lost 1 base to trimming and J lost 5 bases, with 12 bases between them. This CDR3 reads CASSLKESAHNEQFF. In nucleotides, the CDR3 is TGTGCCAGCAGCTTAAAGGAGTCAGCCCACAATGAGCAGTTCTTC.